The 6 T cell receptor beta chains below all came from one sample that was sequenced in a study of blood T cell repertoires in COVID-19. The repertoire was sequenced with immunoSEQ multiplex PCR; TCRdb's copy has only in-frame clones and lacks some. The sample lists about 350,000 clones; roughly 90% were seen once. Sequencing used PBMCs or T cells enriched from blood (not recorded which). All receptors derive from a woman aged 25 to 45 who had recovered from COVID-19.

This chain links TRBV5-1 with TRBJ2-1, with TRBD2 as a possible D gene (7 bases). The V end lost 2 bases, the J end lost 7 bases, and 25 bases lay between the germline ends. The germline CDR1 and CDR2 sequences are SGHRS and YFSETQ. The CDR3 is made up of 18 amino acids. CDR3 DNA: TGCGCCAGCAGCTTAGAGCCCATCCCCGGGGGGCTTGGGAATGAGCAGTTCTTC. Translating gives CASSLEPIPGGLGNEQFF.

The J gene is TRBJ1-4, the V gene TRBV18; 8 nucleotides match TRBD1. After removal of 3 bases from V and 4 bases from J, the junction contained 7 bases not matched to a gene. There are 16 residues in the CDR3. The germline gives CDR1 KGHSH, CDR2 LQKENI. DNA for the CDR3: TGTGCCAGCTCACCGCAACCGGGACAGGATAATGAAAAACTGTTTTTT. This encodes CASSPQPGQDNEKLFF.

CDR3 nucleotide sequence: TGCGCCAGCATCCGAGACAGGTCTACCACTGAAGCTTTCTTT. This gives the protein CASIRDRSTTEAFF. The V and J genes are TRBV10-2 and TRBJ1-1, with D perhaps TRBD1 (6 bases). Trimming left V 7 bases short and J 4 bases short, with 16 bases between. This CDR3 region has 14 residues. Germline V gene lookup returns CDR1 WSHSY and CDR2 SAAADI.

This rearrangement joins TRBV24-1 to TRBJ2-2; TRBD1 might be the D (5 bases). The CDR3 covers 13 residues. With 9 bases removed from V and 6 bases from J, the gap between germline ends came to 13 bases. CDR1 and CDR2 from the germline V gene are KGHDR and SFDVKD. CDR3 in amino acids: CATGKDSAGELFF. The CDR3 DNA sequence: TGTGCCACCGGTAAAGACAGCGCCGGGGAGCTGTTTTTT.

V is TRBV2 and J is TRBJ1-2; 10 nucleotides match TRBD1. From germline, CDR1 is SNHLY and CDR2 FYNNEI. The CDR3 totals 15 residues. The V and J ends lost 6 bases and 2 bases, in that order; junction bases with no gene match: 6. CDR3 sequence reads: CASSPPDRGNYGYTF. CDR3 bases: TGTGCCAGCAGCCCCCCGGACAGGGGGAACTATGGCTACACCTTC.

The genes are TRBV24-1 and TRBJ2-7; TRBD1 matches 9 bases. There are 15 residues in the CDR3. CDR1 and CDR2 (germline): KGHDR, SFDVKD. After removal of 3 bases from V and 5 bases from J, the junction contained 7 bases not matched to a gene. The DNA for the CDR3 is TGTGCCACCAGTGATACTGGGACAGGGAACCACGAGCAGTACTTC. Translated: CATSDTGTGNHEQYF.